These 18 T cell receptor beta chains originate from one sample sequenced in a study of post-analysis software for immune sequencing data. Built from TCR beta cDNA, the libraries had unique molecular identifiers in them. One entry per CDR3 protein results from TCRdb running MiXCR on the PCR reads. The repertoire includes approximately 630,000 distinct CDR3 sequences, 55% to 60% of them detected once, and approximately 11% sits in the top ten. What these receptors recognize is not known. Study outcomes and limitations: Elevated frequency relative to controls characterized four or five TRBV segments in patients, TRBV5-6, TRBV5-1 and TRBV20-1 among them.

Input material: blood. These receptors all stem from a girl aged 2 to 10 with multiple sclerosis.

This clonotype was seen a handful of times. The rearrangement uses TRBV20-1 and TRBJ2-3; 9 nucleotides align to TRBD2. Germline lookup yields CDR1 DFQATT and CDR2 SNEGSKA (reference sequence). The V gene end was trimmed by 2 bases and the J gene end by 8 bases; junction bases not matched to a gene: 23. The CDR3 extends over 19 amino acids. CDR3 sequence (DNA): TGCAGTGCTAGAACCTCCTCAGGCCTAGCGGGGTCGTCCCCCCTTACGCAGTATTTT. Residues: CSARTSSGLAGSSPLTQYF.

The genes are TRBV7-9 and TRBJ1-4; 10 positions agree with TRBD1. V shed 2 bases, J shed 8 bases, and the junction held 5 bases outside the gene matches. This CDR3 has 15 amino acids. Germline values: CDR1 SEHNR, CDR2 FQNEAQ (reference sequence). The CDR3: CASSLLAGQGEKLFF. The CDR3 nucleotides are TGTGCCAGCAGCTTACTCGCGGGACAGGGGGAAAAACTGTTTTTT.

Turning to this clonotype: Relative to the germline gene, one junction end is altered; a read error may explain this. V and J are TRBV7-2 and TRBJ2-7; maybe TRBD1 (5 bases). Germline V gives CDR1 SGHTA, CDR2 FQGNSA. This CDR3 has 15 residues. The CDR3 DNA reads as TGTGCCGGCAGCTTAGTAGTTGACAGCTCCGTGCCCCAGTACTTC. Translating it yields CAGSLVVDSSVPQYF.

The V gene is TRBV6-5, the J gene TRBJ2-1; 13 positions match TRBD2. The DNA end lines up better with TRBJ2-7; the J call may be wrong. The CDR3 spans 15 residues. Germline CDR1 is MNHEY and CDR2 is SVGAGI. CDR3 loop: CASSRLAGGYNEQYF. CDR3 sequence (DNA): TGTGCCAGCAGCCGACTAGCGGGAGGATACAATGAGCAGTACTTC.

Points on this clonotype: At one end the junction does not follow the germline gene, possibly because of a read error. The V call is TRBV6-1, the J call TRBJ1-5; D gene uncertain. This CDR3 region has 15 residues. The germline V gene has CDR1 MNHNS and CDR2 SASEGT. CDR3 amino acids: CASSEVSVSNQPQHF. For the CDR3, the DNA is TGCGCCAGCAGTGAAGTCAGCGTTAGCAATCAGCCCCAGCATTTT.

The chain links TRBV29-1 to TRBJ2-7, with D perhaps matching TRBD1 or TRBD2 (6 bases each). V was pared by 6 bases and J by 1 base, with 10 bases between. The germline gives CDR1 SQVTM, CDR2 ANQGSEA. CDR3 length equals 12 residues. The CDR3 protein is CSVRDTSYEQYF. The CDR3 coding sequence is TGCAGCGTGCGGGACACTTCCTACGAGCAGTACTTC.

The genes are TRBV5-1 and TRBJ2-3, with 8 bases matching TRBD1. J lost 0 bases, V lost 4 bases, and 7 bases had no gene match. This CDR3 has 16 residues. Germline values: CDR1 SGHRS, CDR2 YFSETQ. In nucleotides, the CDR3 is TGCGCCAGCAGCCCTCGACAGGGGAGTAGCACAGATACGCAGTATTTT. The encoded protein is CASSPRQGSSTDTQYF. Using reference TRBV5-1 and TRBJ2-3 for the parts outside the CDR3, the full variable domain is KAGVTQTPRYLIKTRGQQVTLSCSPISGHRSVSWYQQTPGQGLQFLFEYFSETQRNKGNFPGRFSGRQFSNSRSEMNVSTLELGDSALYLCASSPRQGSSTDTQYFGPGTRLTVL.

The chain employs TRBV6-1 and TRBJ2-5; possible D gene TRBD2, 6 bases. The end of the DNA aligns better with TRBJ2-7, so the J call may be wrong. Germline CDR1 reads MNHNS; CDR2 reads SASEGT. The CDR3 loop spans 13 amino acids. The CDR3 DNA reads TGTGCCAGCAGTGGACTAGGGACCTACGAGCAGTACTTC. It encodes CASSGLGTYEQYF.

This rearrangement joins TRBV20-1 to TRBJ2-3; 8 bases align to TRBD2. From germline, CDR1 is DFQATT and CDR2 SNEGSKA (reference sequence). There are 19 residues in the CDR3. With 6 bases clipped from V and 6 bases from J, the junction kept 26 bases outside the gene matches. The CDR3 reads CSAHGAASGLQPYVDTQYF. CDR3 DNA sequence: TGCAGTGCACACGGGGCGGCTAGCGGGCTTCAACCTTATGTGGATACGCAGTATTTT.

The CDR3 sequence: CAGGAGLYNEQFF. CDR3 coding DNA: TGCGCCGGGGGGGCGGGTCTCTACAATGAGCAGTTCTTC. The chain combines TRBV10-2 with TRBJ2-1, with a tentative D call TRBD2 (7 bases). CDR1 WSHSY and CDR2 SAAADI come from the germline V gene. The CDR3 loop spans 13 amino acids. The V gene lost 11 bases and the J gene lost 3 bases, with 14 bases spanning the gap.

The V call is TRBV3-1, the J call TRBJ1-5, with TRBD1 as a possible D gene (5 bases). Germline assignment: CDR1 LGHDT and CDR2 YNNKEL (reference sequence). The V end was cut by 0 bases, the J end by 1 base, with 10 bases between. CDR3 length equals 16 residues. The CDR3 region has the DNA TGTGCCAGCAGCCAAGACGGGGCAGGGAGCAATCAGCCCCAGCATTTT. Protein: CASSQDGAGSNQPQHF. Using reference TRBV3-1 and TRBJ1-5 for the parts outside the CDR3, the full variable domain is DTAVSQTPKYLVTQMGNDKSIKCEQNLGHDTMYWYKQDSKKFLKIMFSYNNKELIINETVPNRFSPKSPDKAHLNLHINSLELGDSAVYFCASSQDGAGSNQPQHFGDGTRLSIL.

The chain combines TRBV5-1 with TRBJ2-5; TRBD1 matches at 9 bases. V trimming: 1 base; J trimming: 1 base; junction bases outside the gene matches: 14. The V gene's germline CDR1 is SGHRS and CDR2 YFSETQ. The CDR3 totals 19 residues. CDR3 region: CASSLLLTGGSPLQETQYF. As DNA, the CDR3 is TGCGCCAGCAGCTTGTTGTTGACAGGGGGGTCCCCACTCCAAGAGACCCAGTACTTC.

The gene calls are TRBV20-1 and TRBJ1-5, with D unclear. Trimming took 0 bases from V and 4 from J, leaving 13 bases between them. This CDR3 is built from 15 residues. The germline V gene encodes CDR1 DFQATT and CDR2 SNEGSKA (reference sequence). The CDR3 protein is CSAREMELGNQPQHF. Here the CDR3 DNA reads TGCAGTGCTAGAGAGATGGAGCTAGGTAATCAGCCCCAGCATTTT.

The chain carries TRBV4-3 and TRBJ2-5, with 10 bases that match TRBD1. Trimming cost V 6 bases and J 4 bases; bases outside gene matches: 14. The CDR3 extends over 17 amino acids. Germline V gives CDR1 LGHNA, CDR2 YSLEER. The CDR3 region has the DNA TGCGCCAGCAGTCAGGGGGTAGGGACAGGGGTTACAGAGACCCAGTACTTC. This encodes CASSQGVGTGVTETQYF.

This clonotype has just a few counts. The chain combines TRBV5-1 with TRBJ1-2; D not certain. CDR1 is SGHRS, CDR2 YFSETQ, per germline. The V gene lost 1 base and the J gene lost 1 base, with 5 bases spanning the gap. The CDR3 length is 13 residues. DNA of the CDR3: TGCGCCAGCAGCTTGAGTGATAACTATGGCTACACCTTC. Translating gives CASSLSDNYGYTF. Filled out from reference TRBV5-1 and TRBJ1-2, the complete variable domain reads KAGVTQTPRYLIKTRGQQVTLSCSPISGHRSVSWYQQTPGQGLQFLFEYFSETQRNKGNFPGRFSGRQFSNSRSEMNVSTLELGDSALYLCASSLSDNYGYTFGSGTRLTVV.

The sample holds a few counts of this clonotype. The V call is TRBV20-1, the J call TRBJ2-7; 16 nucleotides line up with TRBD2. Germline-derived CDR1 and CDR2 are DFQATT and SNEGSKA (reference sequence). This CDR3 is built from 18 residues. Trimming cost V 0 bases and J 6 bases; bases outside gene matches: 11. The CDR3 loop is CSARDIGTSGGAKPEQYF. CDR3 nucleotide sequence: TGCAGTGCTAGAGATATCGGGACTAGCGGGGGGGCGAAACCCGAGCAGTACTTC.

This clonotype was counted only a few times. CDR3 DNA: TGTGCCAGCAGGGGACTGGGACCCTATGGCTACACCTTC. It specifies CASRGLGPYGYTF. The chain recombines TRBV28 with TRBJ1-2, with D tentatively TRBD1 (5 bases). This CDR3 has 13 amino acids. The germline CDR1 and CDR2 sequences are MDHEN and SYDVKM. Trimming shortened V by 6 bases and J by 4 bases, and 12 bases separated the two germline ends.

Only a few counts were recorded for this clonotype. The genes are TRBV6-5 and TRBJ1-6; D possibly corresponds to TRBD1 (5 bases). Germline values: CDR1 MNHEY, CDR2 SVGAGI. Deletions cut 2 bases from V and 7 bases from J, with 9 bases between. The CDR3 has 14 amino acids. CDR3 in DNA: TGTGCCAGCAGTTACGTGGGGGGGAATTCACCCCTCCACTTT. Amino acids: CASSYVGGNSPLHF.